The next 29 T cell receptor beta chains were all read from a single sample in a study of shared clonotypes between healthy human individuals. Assay: immunoSEQ multiplex PCR; the TCRdb copy retains only in-frame clones and omits some. The sample has 1.5 million to 1.9 million clones; approximately 98% are singletons. The specimen sequenced was naive CD4+ T cells sorted from blood. As for subset: CD45RA+ positively selected. All receptors come from a man under 40 in good health.

The chain has TRBV4-1 and TRBJ1-5; D is undetermined. The germline gives CDR1 MGHRA, CDR2 YSYEKL. The CDR3 has 13 amino acids. V was clipped by 0 bases and J by 5 bases, with 5 bases between them. The CDR3 loop is CASSQDSHQPQHF. The CDR3 nucleotides are TGCGCCAGCAGCCAAGATTCGCATCAGCCCCAGCATTTT.

The genes are TRBV7-2 and TRBJ2-2; weak D call: TRBD1 (6 bases). The V end lost 0 bases, the J end lost 6 bases, and 11 bases lay between the germline ends. CDR1 is SGHTA, CDR2 FQGNSA, per germline. This CDR3 has 15 residues. CDR3 nucleotide sequence: TGTGCCAGCAGCTTAGCTCTACAGGGTGCCGGGGAGCTGTTTTTT. Translating it yields CASSLALQGAGELFF. Together with reference TRBV7-2 and TRBJ2-2, the CDR3 gives the full variable domain: GAGVSQSPSNKVTEKGKDVELRCDPISGHTALYWYRQSLGQGLEFLIYFQGNSAPDKSGLPSDRFSAERTGGSVSTLTIQRTQQEDSAVYLCASSLALQGAGELFFGEGSRLTVL.

The CDR3 bases are TGTGCCAGCAGTTACTCGAACCCCCAAGGGGGCGAGCAGTACTTC. Translating it yields CASSYSNPQGGEQYF. J is TRBJ2-7 and V is TRBV6-6; possibly TRBD1 for D (6 bases). V was shortened by 0 bases and J by 6 bases, with 15 bases between the two germline ends. The V gene's germline CDR1 is MNHNY and CDR2 SVGAGI (reference sequence). This CDR3 contains 15 residues.

This sequence joins TRBV9 and TRBJ2-2; 10 positions match TRBD2. This CDR3 has 16 amino acids. In germline, CDR1 is SGDLS, CDR2 YYNGEE. The J segment lost 6 bases and the V segment lost 0 bases, leaving 5 bases of the junction unmatched. CDR3 amino acids: CASSVESGRAAGELFF. Here the CDR3 DNA reads TGTGCCAGCAGCGTAGAGAGCGGGAGGGCCGCCGGGGAGCTGTTTTTT. The full variable domain, in which reference TRBV9 and TRBJ2-2 provide the parts outside the CDR3, is DSGVTQTPKHLITATGQRVTLRCSPRSGDLSVYWYQQSLDQGLQFLIQYYNGEERAKGNILERFSAQQFPDLHSELNLSSLELGDSALYFCASSVESGRAAGELFFGEGSRLTVL.

The chain couples TRBV7-2 to TRBJ2-3, with D uncertain. The V end was cut by 5 bases, the J end by 0 bases, with 15 bases between. The CDR3 is 16 amino acids. Germline loops: CDR1 SGHTA, CDR2 FQGNSA. CDR3 in amino acids: CASSPSRPASTDTQYF. The CDR3, as DNA: TGTGCCAGCAGCCCCAGTCGGCCGGCGAGCACAGATACGCAGTATTTT.

The rearrangement links TRBV7-9 to TRBJ2-5, with 11 bases identical to TRBD2. The germline gives CDR1 SEHNR, CDR2 FQNEAQ (reference sequence). V lost 5 bases and J lost 1; bases outside the gene matches: 3. The CDR3 length is 15 residues. In DNA, the CDR3 is TGTGCCAGCAGCCGACTAGCGGGGTCCCAAGAGACCCAGTACTTC. It specifies CASSRLAGSQETQYF.

This clone appeared a single time. The J gene is TRBJ1-2, the V gene TRBV28; D may be TRBD1 (6 bases). There are 14 residues in the CDR3. Germline V CDR1 and CDR2: MDHEN, SYDVKM. V was shortened by 6 bases and J by 2 bases, with 13 bases between the two germline ends. The CDR3 nucleotides are TGTGCCAGCAGCCGGGACAACTTAAACTATGGCTACACCTTC. Translation gives CASSRDNLNYGYTF.

The V gene is TRBV7-8, the J gene TRBJ1-5; D is uncertain. CDR1 and CDR2 (germline): SGHVS, FQNEAQ. Trimming removed 2 bases at V and 6 bases at J, with 8 bases between. CDR3 length equals 13 residues. CDR3 protein: CASSLMGSQPQHF. The DNA for the CDR3 is TGTGCCAGCAGCTTAATGGGGAGTCAGCCCCAGCATTTT.

The chain employs TRBV19 and TRBJ1-2; 8 bases are a match to TRBD1. V dropped 6 bases and J dropped 7; count of bases not matched to a gene: 10. There are 14 residues in the CDR3. Germline CDR1 reads LNHDA; CDR2 reads SQIVND (reference sequence). Here the CDR3 DNA reads TGTGCCAGTAGGACCCCAGGGGGCGCGAGTGGCTACACCTTC. Translation gives CASRTPGGASGYTF.

This chain connects TRBV7-2 to TRBJ2-3, with D perhaps matching TRBD1 or TRBD2 (5 bases each). This CDR3 contains 14 residues. Germline CDR1 and CDR2: SGHTA and FQGNSA. V lost 5 bases and J 2 bases, leaving 11 bases between the germline ends. Written as DNA, the CDR3 is TGTGCCAGCAGCGTCGGGACCCCCACAGATACGCAGTATTTT. Translation: CASSVGTPTDTQYF.

The rearrangement joins TRBV27 to TRBJ2-3; 10 bases agree with TRBD2. J was trimmed by 2 bases and V by 7 bases; bases with no gene match: 12. The CDR3 runs 17 residues. Looked up from germline, CDR1 is MNHEY and CDR2 is SMNVEV (reference sequence). CDR3 nucleotide sequence: TGTGCCAGCAAATCTTACCAGCGGGAGGGGGCCACAGATACGCAGTATTTT. Amino acids: CASKSYQREGATDTQYF.

This clone was seen just once. The chain links TRBV5-1 to TRBJ2-6; no definite D call. The CDR3 extends over 15 amino acids. Germline lookup yields CDR1 SGHRS and CDR2 YFSETQ. With 4 bases removed from V and 0 bases from J, the gap between germline ends came to 8 bases. DNA for the CDR3: TGCGCCAGCAGCGTGGTTAGCTCTGGGGCCAACGTCCTGACTTTC. It specifies CASSVVSSGANVLTF.

The rearrangement links TRBV28 to TRBJ2-7; 8 positions agree with TRBD2. The ends lost 7 bases at V and 6 bases at J; junction bases unmatched: 17. CDR1 is MDHEN and CDR2 is SYDVKM in the germline V gene. The CDR3 is 16 amino acids. The CDR3 region has the DNA TGTGCCAGCATCCCGGGGGGGCGGGGTGGCCCCGGCGAGCAGTACTTC. It yields the protein CASIPGGRGGPGEQYF. The full variable domain, in which reference TRBV28 and TRBJ2-7 provide the parts outside the CDR3, is DVKVTQSSRYLVKRTGEKVFLECVQDMDHENMFWYRQDPGLGLRLIYFSYDVKMKEKGDIPEGYSVSREKKERFSLILESASTNQTSMYLCASIPGGRGGPGEQYFGPGTRLTVT.

The V call is TRBV6-5, the J call TRBJ2-3, with 10 bases matching TRBD1. This CDR3 has 15 amino acids. Germline V gene sequence: CDR1 MNHEY, CDR2 SVGAGI. Trimming at V came to 6 bases and at J to 3 bases, leaving 6 bases not matched to a gene. CDR3: CASSVRDRGTDTQYF. The CDR3 DNA reads TGTGCCAGCAGCGTCCGGGACAGGGGTACAGATACGCAGTATTTT.

This chain connects TRBV9 to TRBJ1-2; D is unresolved. The V gene lost 0 bases and the J gene lost 6 bases, with 15 bases spanning the gap. Germline assignment: CDR1 SGDLS and CDR2 YYNGEE. There are 15 residues in the CDR3. Written as DNA, the CDR3 is TGTGCCAGCAGCGTAGCTACCCAATCCTATCATGGCTACACCTTC. Protein product: CASSVATQSYHGYTF.

The chain couples TRBV6-1 to TRBJ2-7, with D tentatively TRBD1 or TRBD2 (5 bases each). CDR1 is MNHNS and CDR2 is SASEGT in the germline V gene. Between the trimmed V and J ends, which lost 3 bases and 9 bases, there was a span of 18 bases. The CDR3 spans 14 residues. The CDR3 spells CASSEMKLPRGQYF. Written as DNA, the CDR3 is TGTGCCAGCAGTGAGATGAAGCTGCCGAGGGGGCAGTACTTC.

The CDR3 sequence: CASITYLGAGGIGEQFF. The CDR3 region has the DNA TGTGCCAGCATTACTTACCTAGGGGCGGGAGGAATCGGTGAGCAGTTCTTC. V usage is TRBV27 and J usage is TRBJ2-1, with TRBD2 identical over 8 bases. V was clipped by 7 bases and J by 9 bases; unmatched bases: 20. The CDR3 extends over 17 amino acids. The germline V gene has CDR1 MNHEY and CDR2 SMNVEV (reference sequence).

This clone was recorded once. The rearrangement joins TRBV4-3 to TRBJ1-5, with D possibly being TRBD1 (5 bases). The CDR3 has 16 residues. Germline-derived CDR1 and CDR2 are LGHNA and YSLEER. Trimming took off 0 bases at V and 7 bases at J, with 16 bases between the two ends. CDR3 sequence: CASSQDFPSWGQPQHF. The CDR3 DNA reads TGCGCCAGCAGCCAAGATTTTCCATCTTGGGGGCAGCCCCAGCATTTT.

The genes are TRBV5-1 and TRBJ2-1; TRBD2 matches 9 bases. V trimming: 5 bases; J trimming: 3 bases; junction bases outside the gene matches: 9. The CDR3 spans 16 residues. The V gene's germline CDR1 is SGHRS and CDR2 YFSETQ. The CDR3 here is CASRPGAGGGYNEQFF. The CDR3 DNA is TGCGCCAGCAGACCAGGAGCGGGAGGAGGCTACAATGAGCAGTTCTTC.

The chain recombines TRBV5-4 with TRBJ2-3; 8 bases align to TRBD1. After removal of 4 bases from V and 0 bases from J, the junction contained 4 bases not matched to a gene. This CDR3 has 15 residues. Per the germline V gene, CDR1 is SGHNT and CDR2 is YYREEE (reference sequence). CDR3 amino acids: CASSETGDSTDTQYF. CDR3 sequence (DNA): TGTGCCAGCAGCGAGACAGGGGATAGCACAGATACGCAGTATTTT.

The chain couples TRBV5-1 to TRBJ2-1, with 14 bases aligning to TRBD2. The CDR3 totals 15 residues. The junction had 2 bases not matched to a gene; V was cut back by 0 bases and J by 9 bases. From germline, CDR1 is SGHRS and CDR2 YFSETQ. CDR3 DNA sequence: TGCGCCAGCAGCTTGGGACTAGCGGGAGGGCTTGAGCAGTTCTTC. Its protein product is CASSLGLAGGLEQFF.

Comment on this clone: The same CDR3 arises from other DNA sequences in this sample as well. The rearrangement joins TRBV18 to TRBJ1-1; 9 bases align to TRBD1. From germline, CDR1 is KGHSH and CDR2 LQKENI. The CDR3 spans 14 residues. V was pared by 6 bases and J by 3 bases, with 5 bases of the junction left unmatched. CDR3 amino acids: CASSQQGADTEAFF. The CDR3 DNA is TGTGCCAGCTCGCAACAGGGGGCAGACACTGAAGCTTTCTTT.

V usage is TRBV10-3 and J usage is TRBJ2-3; 13 nucleotides agree with TRBD2. CDR1 is ENHRY and CDR2 is SYGVKD in the germline V gene. The CDR3 runs 18 residues. V trimming: 3 bases; J trimming: 2 bases; junction bases outside the gene matches: 8. CDR3 loop: CAISDTGTSGTNTDTQYF. In DNA, the CDR3 is TGTGCCATCAGTGATACCGGGACTAGCGGGACCAACACAGATACGCAGTATTTT.

About this clone itself: The sample contains more than one DNA sequence encoding this CDR3. The rearrangement uses TRBV18 and TRBJ2-2, with 9 bases fitting TRBD1. Trimming at V came to 9 bases and at J to 1 base, leaving 3 bases not matched to a gene. The CDR3 sequence is 14 residues long. Germline V gene lookup returns CDR1 KGHSH and CDR2 LQKENI. CDR3 region: CASSGQGNTGELFF. For the CDR3, the DNA is TGTGCCAGTTCGGGACAGGGGAACACCGGGGAGCTGTTTTTT.

CDR3 coding DNA: TGTGCCACGAGGACGCCCATATCTTATGGCTACACCTTC. The encoded protein is CATRTPISYGYTF. V and J are TRBV28 and TRBJ1-2; D gene unclear. Trimming stripped 10 bases from V and 5 bases from J, with 17 bases between. CDR3 length: 13 amino acids. Germline CDR1 reads MDHEN; CDR2 reads SYDVKM.

V and J are TRBV11-2 and TRBJ1-5; D possibly corresponds to TRBD1 (5 bases). Trimming took 5 bases from V and 7 from J, leaving 12 bases between them. The V gene's germline CDR1 is SGHAT and CDR2 FQNNGV. The length of the CDR3 is 13 residues. The CDR3, as DNA: TGTGCCAGCAGCCAATGGCGGGGCCAGCCCCAGCATTTT. It specifies CASSQWRGQPQHF.

The J gene is TRBJ2-1, the V gene TRBV5-1, with 10 bases aligning to TRBD1. The germline CDR1 and CDR2 sequences are SGHRS and YFSETQ. V lost 0 bases to trimming and J lost 9 bases; unmatched junction nucleotides: 6. CDR3 length: 15 amino acids. The CDR3 region has the DNA TGCGCCAGCAGCTTGGACCGGGACAGGGGCAGTGAGCAGTTCTTC. Protein product: CASSLDRDRGSEQFF.

This chain connects TRBV18 to TRBJ2-5; D may be TRBD1 (6 bases). This CDR3 comprises 16 residues. Trimming took off 3 bases at V and 1 base at J, with 15 bases between the two ends. The germline gives CDR1 KGHSH, CDR2 LQKENI. The CDR3 region has the DNA TGTGCCAGCTCACCGTTAATGGGACAAACCCAAGAGACCCAGTACTTC. Amino acid sequence: CASSPLMGQTQETQYF.

The V call is TRBV10-3, the J call TRBJ2-2; D not resolved. Trimming shortened V by 5 bases and J by 0 bases, and 16 bases separated the two germline ends. Per germline, CDR1 ENHRY and CDR2 SYGVKD. This CDR3 has 17 residues. For the CDR3, the DNA is TGTGCCATCAGTATAGGACGGAATAACGCGAACACCGGGGAGCTGTTTTTT. Translation gives CAISIGRNNANTGELFF.